This T cell receptor beta chain was obtained from a study of cytomegalovirus exposure and HLA in healthy donors. Study overall: The same platform as the roughly 630 first-cohort repertoires was used for the 90 to 150 validation repertoires, a later analysis reported.

The sample holds one count of this clone. Its antigen is unknown. Method: immunoSEQ multiplex PCR; TCRdb's copy keeps in-frame clones and lacks some. The sample records some 120,000 clones, around 90% being singletons. General study points: In vitro assays verified that three CMV-associated chains recognized CMV antigens specifically. TCR clusters originating in the first cohort tended to co-occur in the roughly 130 validation repertoires, according to a later analysis.

The CDR3 loop spans 14 amino acids. CDR1 and CDR2 from the germline V gene are SGDLS and YYNGEE. Deletions cut 3 bases from V and 4 bases from J, with 14 bases between. The donors were part of the roughly 120-subject validation cohort, which stood apart from the approximately 670-subject first cohort. V gene TRBV9 combines with J gene TRBJ2-7; D possibly corresponds to TRBD1 (6 bases). Sequencing was carried out using PBMCs. The sequence was obtained from a woman aged 18-29 years in good health and CMV-seronegative. In nucleotides, the CDR3 is TGTGCCAGCAGCGGGGCAGGGGCCGAATACGAGCAGTACTTC. Protein sequence: CASSGAGAEYEQYF.